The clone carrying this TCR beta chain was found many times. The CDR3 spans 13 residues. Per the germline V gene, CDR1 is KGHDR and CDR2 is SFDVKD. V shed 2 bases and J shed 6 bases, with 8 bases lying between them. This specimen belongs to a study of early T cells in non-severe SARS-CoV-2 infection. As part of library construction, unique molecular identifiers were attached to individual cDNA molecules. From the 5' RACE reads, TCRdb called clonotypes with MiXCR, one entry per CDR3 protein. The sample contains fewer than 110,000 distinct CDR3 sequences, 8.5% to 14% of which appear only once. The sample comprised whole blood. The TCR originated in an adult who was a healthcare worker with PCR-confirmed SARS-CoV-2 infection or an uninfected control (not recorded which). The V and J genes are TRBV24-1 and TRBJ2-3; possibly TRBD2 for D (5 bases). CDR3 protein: CATSDWTVDTQYF. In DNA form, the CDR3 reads TGTGCCACCAGTGATTGGACTGTCGATACGCAGTATTTT.